This TCR beta chain was captured in a study of identical twins. Only a few counts were recorded for this clonotype. Each CDR3 protein is one row after TCRdb ran MiXCR on the 5' RACE reads. The table has approximately 470,000 distinct CDR3 sequences, 13% to 15% seen once. Germline CDR1 is LGHDT and CDR2 is YNNKEL (reference sequence). CDR3 length: 15 residues. With V trimmed by 1 base and J by 7 bases, 9 bases remained unmatched. These sequences were also reported in another study, on yellow fever vaccine responses in identical twins.

The rearrangement joins TRBV3-1 to TRBJ2-7; 8 bases match TRBD2. The sequence was obtained from a woman aged 18-29 years in good health. Sequenced input: CD4+ T cells sorted from blood. CDR3 bases: TGTGCCAGCAGCCAAGCCAGACTAGCGAGTACAGAGCAGTACTTC. Amino acid sequence: CASSQARLASTEQYF.